This entry lists 21 T cell receptor beta chains sequenced from one sample in a study of post-analysis software for immune sequencing data. Prepared TCR beta cDNA libraries contained unique molecular identifiers. TCRdb redid the calling of the PCR reads with MiXCR, one entry per CDR3 protein. The sample lists about 820,000 distinct CDR3 sequences; under 70% were seen once. No antigen has been identified for these receptors. Study-level results: Roughly five TRBV segments, including TRBV5-6, TRBV5-1 and TRBV20-1, were more frequent in patients than controls.

Sequenced material: blood. The receptors derive from a girl aged 5 to 17 with multiple sclerosis.

The chain combines TRBV10-1 with TRBJ1-5; 12 bases match TRBD1. This CDR3 has 16 residues. V gave up 9 bases and J gave up 1 base; unmatched junction bases: 7. Germline V CDR1 and CDR2: WNHNN, SYGVQD (reference sequence). CDR3 sequence: CASRDRGRMSNQPQHF. CDR3 DNA sequence: TGCGCCAGTAGGGACAGGGGGCGTATGAGCAATCAGCCCCAGCATTTT.

The chain couples TRBV9 to TRBJ2-7, with 12 bases identical to TRBD2. Germline trimming cut 4 bases from V and 9 bases from J; bases unmatched to any gene: 23. The CDR3 consists of 19 residues. Germline-derived CDR1 and CDR2 are SGDLS and YYNGEE. The CDR3 reads CASSPGPGLAGRTEVAQYF. DNA for the CDR3: TGTGCCAGCAGCCCTGGCCCGGGACTAGCGGGCCGTACGGAGGTGGCGCAGTACTTC.

The chain links TRBV21-1 to TRBJ2-1; the table's D call of TRBD2 was not tested on the DNA. TRBV21-1 is flagged as a pseudogene. The CDR3 totals 16 residues. CDR3 loop: CASSANRTSQHDEQFF. For the CDR3, the DNA is TGTGCCAGCAGCGCCAACCGGACTAGCCAACACGATGAGCAGTTCTTC.

The chain combines TRBV6-5 with TRBJ1-2; no firm D call. Germline CDR1 reads MNHEY; CDR2 reads SVGAGI. V lost 2 bases, J lost 2 bases, and 12 bases lay in between. The CDR3 consists of 15 residues. CDR3 nucleotide sequence: TGTGCCAGCAGTTACGTCGGTGACGGCAACTATGGCTACACCTTC. Its translation is CASSYVGDGNYGYTF.

This clonotype was counted only a few times. The chain recombines TRBV12-3 or TRBV12-4 with TRBJ1-2; 7 bases line up with TRBD1. The CDR3 runs 14 residues. J lost 4 bases, V lost 5 bases, and 7 bases had no gene match. The CDR3 reads CASSPEGALYGYTF. CDR3 nucleotides: TGTGCCAGCAGTCCCGAGGGGGCCCTCTATGGCTACACCTTC.

This sequence joins TRBV7-2 and TRBJ1-2; possibly TRBD1 for D (6 bases). Trimming cost V 1 base and J 8 bases, with 14 bases left between them. Germline CDR1 SGHTA, CDR2 FQGNSA. The CDR3 spans 14 residues. The chain's CDR3 is CASSLVIQGLGYTF. For the CDR3, the DNA is TGTGCCAGCAGCTTAGTCATACAGGGTTTGGGCTACACCTTC.

The chain recombines TRBV9 with TRBJ2-6, with D possibly matching TRBD1 (6 bases). V shed 2 bases and J shed 6 bases, with 9 bases lying between them. The CDR3 has 14 amino acids. CDR1 SGDLS and CDR2 YYNGEE come from the germline V gene. CDR3 residues: CASSVGTMANVLTF. In DNA, the CDR3 is TGTGCCAGCAGCGTTGGGACAATGGCCAACGTCCTGACTTTC.

V and J are TRBV7-2 and TRBJ2-5; D is undetermined. The CDR3 is 13 amino acids. In germline, CDR1 is SGHTA, CDR2 FQGNSA. The V and J ends lost 2 bases and 10 bases respectively, with 14 bases between them. The CDR3 spells CASSLLPGWGQYF. The CDR3 DNA reads as TGTGCCAGCAGCTTATTGCCCGGGTGGGGCCAGTACTTC.

The DNA for the CDR3 is TGTGCCAGCAGTTTACGGGGGTTTGATGGCTACACCTTC. This encodes CASSLRGFDGYTF. The chain employs TRBV27 and TRBJ1-2, with D possibly being TRBD1 (5 bases). This CDR3 spans 13 amino acids. Trimming left V 2 bases short and J 6 bases short, with 10 bases between. Germline CDR1 reads MNHEY; CDR2 reads SMNVEV (reference sequence).

The chain has TRBV29-1 and TRBJ2-7, with D maybe TRBD1 (5 bases). V was shortened by 5 bases and J by 1 base, with 9 bases between the two germline ends. The CDR3 loop spans 12 amino acids. Looked up from germline, CDR1 is SQVTM and CDR2 is ANQGSEA. CDR3 sequence (DNA): TGCAGCGTTATAACAGGTTCCTACGAGCAGTACTTC. It encodes CSVITGSYEQYF.

The chain carries TRBV5-1 and TRBJ2-3; D remains ambiguous. Between the trimmed V and J ends, which lost 0 bases and 0 bases, there was a span of 8 bases. The CDR3 has 15 residues. Germline loops: CDR1 SGHRS, CDR2 YFSETQ. The CDR3 is CASSLAGKSTDTQYF. CDR3 nucleotides: TGCGCCAGCAGCTTGGCGGGCAAGAGCACAGATACGCAGTATTTT.

To note about this clonotype: This may arise from a read error, as a much more abundant clone is one base away. This CDR3 fails to terminate in the conserved phenylalanine or tryptophan, so it likely reflects a read error. V and J are TRBV5-8 and TRBJ1-1, with 9 bases aligning to TRBD1. The CDR3 contains 14 residues. Trimming took 3 bases from V and 1 from J; bases not matched to a gene: 1. CDR1 and CDR2 from the germline V gene are SGHTS and YDEGEE. The chain's CDR3 is CASSSTGGNTEAFI. CDR3 in DNA: TGTGCCAGCAGCTCGACAGGGGGGAACACTGAAGCTTTCATT.

J is TRBJ2-1 and V is TRBV20-1, with TRBD2 matching 9 bases. Germline V gives CDR1 DFQATT, CDR2 SNEGSKA (reference sequence). V lost 3 bases, J lost 6 bases, and 9 bases stayed unmatched. The CDR3 contains 15 residues. This CDR3 reads CSASVPGLALNEQFF. The CDR3 nucleotides are TGCAGTGCTAGCGTTCCGGGACTAGCCCTCAATGAGCAGTTCTTC.

V usage is TRBV12-3 or TRBV12-4 and J usage is TRBJ1-4; D is unclear. The CDR3 contains 13 residues. V lost 5 bases and J lost 6, with 10 bases in between. CDR3 region: CASSLAVDEKLFF. The CDR3 nucleotides are TGTGCCAGCAGTCTTGCGGTGGATGAAAAACTGTTTTTT.

Concerning this clonotype: Its ends do not fully match the called genes, so a read error is possible. In DNA, the CDR3 is TGCAGCGTCAGCACGGCAGGGGCCCCCCCTGGGGCCAACATCCTGACTTTC. Its translation is CSVSTAGAPPGANILTF. The chain is built from TRBV29-1 and TRBJ2-6, with D possibly TRBD1 on 6 matching bases. The germline CDR1 and CDR2 sequences are SQVTM and ANQGSEA. The length of the CDR3 is 17 residues.

The gene calls are TRBV14 and TRBJ2-1; TRBD2 aligns across 7 bases. CDR3 size: 15 residues. Trimming took 3 bases from V and 4 from J; bases not matched to a gene: 6. The germline CDR1 and CDR2 sequences are SGHDN and FVKESK. CDR3 in amino acids: CASSHSGLPYNEQFF. For the CDR3, the DNA is TGTGCCAGCAGCCACTCGGGACTACCTTACAATGAGCAGTTCTTC.

The chain uses TRBV7-9 and TRBJ2-7; D possibly corresponds to TRBD1 (7 bases). Germline assignment: CDR1 SEHNR and CDR2 FQNEAQ (reference sequence). This CDR3 is built from 15 residues. With 1 base removed from V and 5 bases from J, the gap between germline ends came to 15 bases. The CDR3 reads CASSLVGRGAHEQYF. The CDR3 region has the DNA TGTGCCAGCAGCTTAGTCGGCAGGGGGGCCCACGAGCAGTACTTC.

This clonotype was detected a few times. The chain recombines TRBV7-6 with TRBJ2-7; no clear D gene. Deletions cut 8 bases from V and 2 bases from J, with 13 bases between. This CDR3 is built from 13 residues. Looked up from germline, CDR1 is SGHVS and CDR2 is FNYEAQ. This CDR3 is CASGLGRAYEQYF. In DNA form, the CDR3 reads TGTGCCAGCGGCCTCGGAAGGGCCTACGAGCAGTACTTC.

This chain connects TRBV28 to TRBJ2-2, with D unresolved. Germline V gene sequence: CDR1 MDHEN, CDR2 SYDVKM. The V gene lost 6 bases and the J gene lost 1 base, with 15 bases spanning the gap. The CDR3 covers 16 residues. This CDR3 reads CASRVIGLGNTGELFF. The CDR3, as DNA: TGTGCCAGCAGAGTAATCGGTTTAGGGAACACCGGGGAGCTGTTTTTT.

This clonotype showed up just a few times. The chain combines TRBV29-1 with TRBJ2-7; D possibly corresponds to TRBD1 (6 bases). The CDR3 is 14 residues long. V dropped 6 bases and J dropped 3 bases, with 18 bases sitting between them. The germline V gene encodes CDR1 SQVTM and CDR2 ANQGSEA. The CDR3 here is CSVTDSGHFYEQYF. CDR3 nucleotides: TGCAGCGTCACCGACTCGGGACATTTCTACGAGCAGTACTTC.

V usage is TRBV6-1 and J usage is TRBJ2-1, with a weak D call TRBD1 (6 bases). Per germline, CDR1 MNHNS and CDR2 SASEGT. The CDR3 runs to 13 residues. Trimming cost V 0 bases and J 12 bases, with 12 bases left between them. In DNA form, the CDR3 reads TGTGCCAGCAGTGAAGCCCCACCCAGGGGGCAGTTCTTC. It yields the protein CASSEAPPRGQFF.